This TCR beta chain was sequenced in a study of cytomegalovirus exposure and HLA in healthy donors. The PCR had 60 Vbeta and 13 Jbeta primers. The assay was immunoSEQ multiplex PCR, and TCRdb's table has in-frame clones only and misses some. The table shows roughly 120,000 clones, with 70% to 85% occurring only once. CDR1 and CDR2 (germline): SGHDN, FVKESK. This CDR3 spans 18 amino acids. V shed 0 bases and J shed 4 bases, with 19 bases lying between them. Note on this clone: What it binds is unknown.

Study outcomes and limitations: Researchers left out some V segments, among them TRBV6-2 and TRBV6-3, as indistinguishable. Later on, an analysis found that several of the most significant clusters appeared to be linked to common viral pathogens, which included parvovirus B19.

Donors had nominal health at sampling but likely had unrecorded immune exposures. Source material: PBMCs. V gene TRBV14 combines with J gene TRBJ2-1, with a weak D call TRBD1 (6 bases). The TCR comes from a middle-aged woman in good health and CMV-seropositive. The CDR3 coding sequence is TGTGCCAGCAGCCAAGAGAGAGAATTAGGGGGTTTTTACAATGAGCAGTTCTTC. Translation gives CASSQERELGGFYNEQFF.